The entry below describes one T cell receptor beta chain. The sample belongs to a study of blood T cell repertoires in COVID-19. Across the whole study: COVID-19 samples from acute and convalescent phases originated in the United States, Italy and Spain. The analysed material was cDNA or gDNA that came from T cells, B-cell-depleted T cells, or PBMCs.

From germline, CDR1 is SGHNT and CDR2 YYREEE (reference sequence). This CDR3 is 16 amino acids long. Trimming took 1 base from V and 2 from J, leaving 13 bases between them. Profiled with immunoSEQ multiplex PCR; TCRdb holds only in-frame clones, not every one. The table shows roughly 43,000 clones, with 70% to 90% occurring only once. This clonotype originated in a human donor in a cohort sampled during active COVID-19. Sequencing was done on a sample of peripheral blood. J is TRBJ1-3 and V is TRBV5-4, with no clear D. CDR3 bases: TGTGCCAGCAGCTTGAGGGAGTACCCGGCTGGAAACACCATATATTTT. Translating it yields CASSLREYPAGNTIYF.